Sequencing of this T cell receptor beta chain was carried out in a study of blood T cell repertoires in COVID-19. The protocol was immunoSEQ multiplex PCR, while the TCRdb copy is restricted to in-frame clones and leaves out a portion. Here the sample spans tens of thousands of clones, 55% to 75% being singletons. The V and J ends lost 5 bases and 4 bases respectively, with 9 bases between them. Looked up from germline, CDR1 is MNHEY and CDR2 is SVGAGI. The CDR3 runs 13 residues. Seattle's enrolled individuals joined amid active infection and were then monitored longitudinally. The specimen was peripheral blood. This receptor was taken from a woman aged 70-85 years with COVID-19, enrolled during active disease. This chain links TRBV6-5 with TRBJ2-1; a possible D gene is TRBD2 (6 bases). CDR3 residues: CASSPGEYNEQFF. In DNA, the CDR3 is TGTGCCAGCAGTCCGGGGGAGTACAATGAGCAGTTCTTC.